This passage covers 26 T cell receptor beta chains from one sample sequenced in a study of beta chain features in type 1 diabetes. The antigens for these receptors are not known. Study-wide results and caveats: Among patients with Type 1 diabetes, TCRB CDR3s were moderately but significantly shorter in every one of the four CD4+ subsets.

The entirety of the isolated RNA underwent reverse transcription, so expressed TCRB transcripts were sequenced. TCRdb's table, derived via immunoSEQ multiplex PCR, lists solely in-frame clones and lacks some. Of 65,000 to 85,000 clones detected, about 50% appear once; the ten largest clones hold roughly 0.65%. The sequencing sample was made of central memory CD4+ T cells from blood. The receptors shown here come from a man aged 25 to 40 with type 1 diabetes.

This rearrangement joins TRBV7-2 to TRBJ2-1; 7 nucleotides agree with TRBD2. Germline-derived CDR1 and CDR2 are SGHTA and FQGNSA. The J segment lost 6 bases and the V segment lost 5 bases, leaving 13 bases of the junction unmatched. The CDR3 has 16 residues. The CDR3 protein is CASSPPLAVAGNEQFF. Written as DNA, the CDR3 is TGTGCCAGCAGCCCTCCGCTAGCGGTCGCGGGCAATGAGCAGTTCTTC.

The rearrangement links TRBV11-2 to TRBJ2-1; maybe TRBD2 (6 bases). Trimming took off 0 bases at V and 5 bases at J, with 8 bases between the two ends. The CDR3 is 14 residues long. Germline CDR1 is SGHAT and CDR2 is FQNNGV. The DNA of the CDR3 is TGTGCCAGCAGCTTAGATCGGGGGAACAATGAGCAGTTCTTC. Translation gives CASSLDRGNNEQFF. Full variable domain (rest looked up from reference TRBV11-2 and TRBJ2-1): EAGVAQSPRYKIIEKRQSVAFWCNPISGHATLYWYQQILGQGPKLLIQFQNNGVVDDSQLPKDRFSAERLKGVDSTLKIQPAKLEDSAVYLCASSLDRGNNEQFFGPGTRLTVL.

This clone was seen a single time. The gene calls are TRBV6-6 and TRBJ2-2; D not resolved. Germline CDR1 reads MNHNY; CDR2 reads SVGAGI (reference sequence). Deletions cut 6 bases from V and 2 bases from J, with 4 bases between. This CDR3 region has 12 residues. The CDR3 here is CASRSNTGELFF. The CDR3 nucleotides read TGTGCCAGCAGGAGTAACACCGGGGAGCTGTTTTTT.

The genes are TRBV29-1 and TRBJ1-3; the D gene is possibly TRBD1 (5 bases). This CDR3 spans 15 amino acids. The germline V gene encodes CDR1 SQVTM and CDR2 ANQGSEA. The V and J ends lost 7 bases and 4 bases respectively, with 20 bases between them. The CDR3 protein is CSASPDWGIGNTIYF. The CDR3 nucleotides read TGCAGCGCCTCCCCCGACTGGGGCATCGGAAACACCATATATTTT.

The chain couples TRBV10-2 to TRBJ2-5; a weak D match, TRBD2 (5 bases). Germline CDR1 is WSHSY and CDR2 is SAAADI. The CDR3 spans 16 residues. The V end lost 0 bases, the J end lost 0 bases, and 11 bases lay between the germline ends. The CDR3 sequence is CASSESSGENQETQYF. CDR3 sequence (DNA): TGCGCCAGCAGTGAGTCATCCGGGGAGAACCAAGAGACCCAGTACTTC.

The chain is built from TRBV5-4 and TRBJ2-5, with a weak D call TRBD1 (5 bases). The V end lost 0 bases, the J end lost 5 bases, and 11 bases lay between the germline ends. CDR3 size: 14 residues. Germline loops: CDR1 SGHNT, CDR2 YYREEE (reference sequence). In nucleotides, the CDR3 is TGTGCCAGCAGCTTGGACAGGTCGGCGGAGACCCAGTACTTC. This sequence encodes CASSLDRSAETQYF. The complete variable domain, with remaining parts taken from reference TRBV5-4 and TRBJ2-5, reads ETGVTQSPTHLIKTRGQQVTLRCSSQSGHNTVSWYQQALGQGPQFIFQYYREEENGRGNFPPRFSGLQFPNYSSELNVNALELDDSALYLCASSLDRSAETQYFGPGTRLLVL.

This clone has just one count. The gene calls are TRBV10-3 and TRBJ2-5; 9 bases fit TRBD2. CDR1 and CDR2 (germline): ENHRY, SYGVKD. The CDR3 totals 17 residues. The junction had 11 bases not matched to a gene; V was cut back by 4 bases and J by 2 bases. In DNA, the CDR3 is TGTGCCATCAGTGCGCGTGAGCGGGGGGCTCCACAAGAGACCCAGTACTTC. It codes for CAISARERGAPQETQYF.

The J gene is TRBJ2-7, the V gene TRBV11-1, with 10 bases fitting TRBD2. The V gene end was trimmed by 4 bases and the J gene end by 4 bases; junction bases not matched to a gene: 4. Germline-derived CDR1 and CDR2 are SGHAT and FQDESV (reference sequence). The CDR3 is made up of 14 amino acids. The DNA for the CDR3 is TGTGCCAGCAGCTCGATAGCGGGAGGTTACGAGCAGTACTTC. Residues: CASSSIAGGYEQYF.

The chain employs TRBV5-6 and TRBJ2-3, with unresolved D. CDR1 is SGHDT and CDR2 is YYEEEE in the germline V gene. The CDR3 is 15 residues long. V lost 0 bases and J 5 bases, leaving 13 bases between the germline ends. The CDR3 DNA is TGTGCCAGCAGCTTGGCCCCGAACCTCGGAGATACGCAGTATTTT. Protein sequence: CASSLAPNLGDTQYF.

The CDR3 spells CSVGLRGNEQFF. DNA of the CDR3: TGCAGCGTTGGGTTGCGGGGAAATGAGCAGTTCTTC. This rearrangement joins TRBV29-1 to TRBJ2-1; maybe TRBD2 (6 bases). Trimming removed 4 bases from V and 7 bases from J, with 11 bases in between. The CDR3 runs to 12 residues. Germline V gene sequence: CDR1 SQVTM, CDR2 ANQGSEA.

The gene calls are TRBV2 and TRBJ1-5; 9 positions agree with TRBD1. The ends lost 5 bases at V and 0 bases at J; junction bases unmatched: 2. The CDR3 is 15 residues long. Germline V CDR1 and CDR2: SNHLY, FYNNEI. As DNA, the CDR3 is TGTGCCAGCAGTATGACAGGGGGTAGCAATCAGCCCCAGCATTTT. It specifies CASSMTGGSNQPQHF.

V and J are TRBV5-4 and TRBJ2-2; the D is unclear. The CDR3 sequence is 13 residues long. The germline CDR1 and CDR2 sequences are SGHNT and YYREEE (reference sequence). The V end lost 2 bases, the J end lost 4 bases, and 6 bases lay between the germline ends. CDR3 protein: CASSFYSTGELFF. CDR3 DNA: TGTGCCAGCAGCTTTTACAGCACCGGGGAGCTGTTTTTT.

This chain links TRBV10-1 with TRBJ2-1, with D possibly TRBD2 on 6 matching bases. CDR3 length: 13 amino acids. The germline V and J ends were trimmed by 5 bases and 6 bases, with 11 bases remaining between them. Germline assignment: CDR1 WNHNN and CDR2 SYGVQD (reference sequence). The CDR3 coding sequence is TGCGCCAGCAGTTCGGGGGTAGGCAATGAGCAGTTCTTC. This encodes CASSSGVGNEQFF.

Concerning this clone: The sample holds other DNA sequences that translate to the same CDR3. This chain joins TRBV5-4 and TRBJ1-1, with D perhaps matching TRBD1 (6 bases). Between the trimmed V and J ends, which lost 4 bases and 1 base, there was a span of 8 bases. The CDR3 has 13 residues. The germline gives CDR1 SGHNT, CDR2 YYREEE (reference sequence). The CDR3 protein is CASSLDRNTEAFF. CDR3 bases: TGTGCCAGCAGCCTGGACAGGAACACTGAAGCTTTCTTT.

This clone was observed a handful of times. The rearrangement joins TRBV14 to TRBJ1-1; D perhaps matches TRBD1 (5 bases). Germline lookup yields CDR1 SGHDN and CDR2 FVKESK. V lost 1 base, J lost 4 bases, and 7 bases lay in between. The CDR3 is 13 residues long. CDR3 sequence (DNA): TGTGCCAGCAGCCAAGTGGGGCCCACTGAAGCTTTCTTT. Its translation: CASSQVGPTEAFF.

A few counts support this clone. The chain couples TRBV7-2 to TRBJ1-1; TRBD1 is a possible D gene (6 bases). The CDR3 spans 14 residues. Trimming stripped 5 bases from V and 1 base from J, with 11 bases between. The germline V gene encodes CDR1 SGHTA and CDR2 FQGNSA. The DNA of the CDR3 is TGTGCCAGCAGCCAGGGACAAACGAACACTGAAGCTTTCTTT. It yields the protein CASSQGQTNTEAFF.

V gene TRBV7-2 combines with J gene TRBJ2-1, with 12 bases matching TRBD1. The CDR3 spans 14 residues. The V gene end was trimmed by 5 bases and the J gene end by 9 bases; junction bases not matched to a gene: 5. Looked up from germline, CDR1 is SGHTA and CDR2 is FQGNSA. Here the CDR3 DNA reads TGTGCCAGCAGCCCGGGGACAGGGGGCTTTGAGCAGTTCTTC. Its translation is CASSPGTGGFEQFF.

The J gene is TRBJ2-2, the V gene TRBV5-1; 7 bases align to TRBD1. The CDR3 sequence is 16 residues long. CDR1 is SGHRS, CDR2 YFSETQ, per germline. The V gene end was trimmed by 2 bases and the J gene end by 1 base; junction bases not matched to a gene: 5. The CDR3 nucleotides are TGCGCCAGCAGCTTCCGGGACAGCGGGAACACCGGGGAGCTGTTTTTT. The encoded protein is CASSFRDSGNTGELFF.

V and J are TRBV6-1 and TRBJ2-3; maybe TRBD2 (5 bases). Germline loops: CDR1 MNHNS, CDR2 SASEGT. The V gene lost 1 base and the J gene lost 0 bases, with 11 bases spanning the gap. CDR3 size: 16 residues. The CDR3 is CASSEVRGSSTDTQYF. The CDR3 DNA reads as TGTGCCAGCAGTGAAGTTCGGGGATCAAGCACAGATACGCAGTATTTT.

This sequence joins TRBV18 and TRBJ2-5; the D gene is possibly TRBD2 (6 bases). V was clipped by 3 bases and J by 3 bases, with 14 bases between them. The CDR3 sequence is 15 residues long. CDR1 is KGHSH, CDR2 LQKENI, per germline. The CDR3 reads CASSPDNGGEETQYF. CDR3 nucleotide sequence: TGTGCCAGCTCACCGGACAACGGAGGGGAAGAGACCCAGTACTTC.

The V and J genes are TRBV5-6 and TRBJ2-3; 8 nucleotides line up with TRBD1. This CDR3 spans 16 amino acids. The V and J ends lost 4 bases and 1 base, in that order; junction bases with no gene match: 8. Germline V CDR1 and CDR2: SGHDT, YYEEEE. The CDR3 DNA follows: TGTGCCAGCAGCGGAAATCAGGGGGCTGGCACAGATACGCAGTATTTT. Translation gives CASSGNQGAGTDTQYF.

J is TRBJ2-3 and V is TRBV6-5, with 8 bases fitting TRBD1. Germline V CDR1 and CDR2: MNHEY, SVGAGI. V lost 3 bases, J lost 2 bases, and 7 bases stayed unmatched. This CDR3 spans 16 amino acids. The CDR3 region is CASSYNWDRYTDTQYF. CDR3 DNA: TGTGCCAGCAGTTATAACTGGGACAGGTACACAGATACGCAGTATTTT.

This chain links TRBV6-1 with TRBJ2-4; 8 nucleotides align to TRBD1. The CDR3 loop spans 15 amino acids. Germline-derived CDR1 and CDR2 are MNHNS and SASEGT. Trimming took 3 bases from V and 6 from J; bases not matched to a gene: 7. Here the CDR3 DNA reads TGTGCCAGCAGTGATTCAGGGGGCAGCATAAACATTCAGTACTTC. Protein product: CASSDSGGSINIQYF.

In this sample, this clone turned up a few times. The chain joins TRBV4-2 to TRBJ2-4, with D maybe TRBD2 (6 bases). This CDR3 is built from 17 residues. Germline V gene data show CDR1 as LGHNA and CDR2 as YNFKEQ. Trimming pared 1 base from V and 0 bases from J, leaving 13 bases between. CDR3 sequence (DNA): TGTGCCAGCAGCCAAGGTTCTAGCGTGCTAGCCAAAAACATTCAGTACTTC. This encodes CASSQGSSVLAKNIQYF.

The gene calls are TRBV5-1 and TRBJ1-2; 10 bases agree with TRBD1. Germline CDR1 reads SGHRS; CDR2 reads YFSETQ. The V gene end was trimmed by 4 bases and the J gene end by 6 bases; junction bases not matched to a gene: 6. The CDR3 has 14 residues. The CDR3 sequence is CASSAGQGVNGYTF. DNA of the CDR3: TGCGCCAGCAGCGCCGGACAGGGGGTAAATGGCTACACCTTC. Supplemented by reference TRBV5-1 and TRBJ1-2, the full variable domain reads KAGVTQTPRYLIKTRGQQVTLSCSPISGHRSVSWYQQTPGQGLQFLFEYFSETQRNKGNFPGRFSGRQFSNSRSEMNVSTLELGDSALYLCASSAGQGVNGYTFGSGTRLTVV.

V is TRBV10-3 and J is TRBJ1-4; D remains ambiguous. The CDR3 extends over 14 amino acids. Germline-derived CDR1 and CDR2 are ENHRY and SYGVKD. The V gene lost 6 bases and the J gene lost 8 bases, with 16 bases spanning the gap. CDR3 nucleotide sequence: TGTGCCATCAGCGGAGGACGGACCCGAGAAAAACTGTTTTTT. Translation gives CAISGGRTREKLFF.